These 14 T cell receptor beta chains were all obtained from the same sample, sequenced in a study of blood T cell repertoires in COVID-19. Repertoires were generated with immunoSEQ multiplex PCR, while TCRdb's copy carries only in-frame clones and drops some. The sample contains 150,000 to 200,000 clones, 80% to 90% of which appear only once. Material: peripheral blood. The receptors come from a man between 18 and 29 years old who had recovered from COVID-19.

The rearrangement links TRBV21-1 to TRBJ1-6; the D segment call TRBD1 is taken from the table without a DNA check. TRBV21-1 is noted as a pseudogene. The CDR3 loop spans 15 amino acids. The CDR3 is CASSKGARANSPLHF. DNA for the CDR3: TGTGCCAGCAGCAAAGGGGCCAGGGCGAATTCACCCCTCCACTTT.

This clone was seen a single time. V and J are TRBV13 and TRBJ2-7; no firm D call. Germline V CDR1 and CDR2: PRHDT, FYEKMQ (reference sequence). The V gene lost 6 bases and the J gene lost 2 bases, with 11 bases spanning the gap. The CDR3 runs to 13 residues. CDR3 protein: CASSSRDTYEQYF. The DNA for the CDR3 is TGTGCCAGCAGTTCGCGCGACACCTACGAGCAGTACTTC.

CDR3 nucleotides: TGTGCCAGCAGTTTAAGGGACAGGAGATACGAGCAGTACTTC. It specifies CASSLRDRRYEQYF. The chain joins TRBV27 to TRBJ2-7, with 8 bases fitting TRBD1. The CDR3 totals 14 residues. Per the germline V gene, CDR1 is MNHEY and CDR2 is SMNVEV (reference sequence). The J segment lost 4 bases and the V segment lost 2 bases, leaving 4 bases of the junction unmatched.

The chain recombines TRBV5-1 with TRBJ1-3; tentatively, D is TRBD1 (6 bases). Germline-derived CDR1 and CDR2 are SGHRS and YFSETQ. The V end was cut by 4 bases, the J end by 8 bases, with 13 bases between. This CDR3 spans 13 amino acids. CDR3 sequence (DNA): TGCGCCAGCAGCGGGGGCTCTGGGGACACCATATATTTT. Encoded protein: CASSGGSGDTIYF.

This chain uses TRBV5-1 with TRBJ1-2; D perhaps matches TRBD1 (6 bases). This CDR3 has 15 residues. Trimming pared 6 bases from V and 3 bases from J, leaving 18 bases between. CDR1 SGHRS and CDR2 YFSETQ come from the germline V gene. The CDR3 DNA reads TGCGCCAGCAAGACCACAGGGAATTCGTACTATGGCTACACCTTC. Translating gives CASKTTGNSYYGYTF.

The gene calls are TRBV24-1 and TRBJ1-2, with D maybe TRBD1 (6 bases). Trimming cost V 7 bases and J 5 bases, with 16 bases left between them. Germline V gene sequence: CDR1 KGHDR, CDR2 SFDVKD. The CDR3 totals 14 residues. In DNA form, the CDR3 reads TGTGCCACCAGCAATCACAGGGTACGTTATGGCTACACCTTC. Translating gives CATSNHRVRYGYTF.

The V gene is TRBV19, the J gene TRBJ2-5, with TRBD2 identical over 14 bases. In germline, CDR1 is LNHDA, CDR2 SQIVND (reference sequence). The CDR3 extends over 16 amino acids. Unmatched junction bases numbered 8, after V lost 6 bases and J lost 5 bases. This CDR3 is CASRLQGTSGSETQYF. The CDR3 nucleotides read TGTGCCAGTAGGCTACAGGGGACTAGCGGGAGTGAGACCCAGTACTTC.

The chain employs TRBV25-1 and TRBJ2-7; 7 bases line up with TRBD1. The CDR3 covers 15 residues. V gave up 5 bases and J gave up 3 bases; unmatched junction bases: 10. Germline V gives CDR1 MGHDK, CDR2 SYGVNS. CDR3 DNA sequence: TGTGCCAGCAGTCCACCGACAGGGAAGAGCTACGAGCAGTACTTC. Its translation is CASSPPTGKSYEQYF.

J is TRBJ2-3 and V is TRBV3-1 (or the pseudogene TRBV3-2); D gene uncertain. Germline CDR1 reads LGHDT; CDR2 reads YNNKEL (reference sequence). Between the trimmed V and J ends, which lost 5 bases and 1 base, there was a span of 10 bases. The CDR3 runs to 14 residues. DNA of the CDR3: TGTGCCAGCAGCTCCGTTGGAGGCACAGATACGCAGTATTTT. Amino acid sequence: CASSSVGGTDTQYF.

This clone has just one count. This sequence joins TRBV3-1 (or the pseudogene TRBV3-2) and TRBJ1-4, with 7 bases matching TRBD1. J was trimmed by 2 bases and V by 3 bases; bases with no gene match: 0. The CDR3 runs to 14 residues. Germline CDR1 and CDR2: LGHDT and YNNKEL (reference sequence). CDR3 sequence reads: CASSQGQTNEKLFF. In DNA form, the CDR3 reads TGTGCCAGCAGCCAGGGACAGACTAATGAAAAACTGTTTTTT.

The CDR3 region is CASSWRTGGTDTQYF. DNA of the CDR3: TGTGCCAGCAGTTGGCGGACAGGGGGAACAGATACGCAGTATTTT. The chain carries TRBV6-5 and TRBJ2-3, with 10 positions matching TRBD1. The CDR3 covers 15 residues. The V gene end was trimmed by 4 bases and the J gene end by 3 bases; junction bases not matched to a gene: 4. Germline V CDR1 and CDR2: MNHEY, SVGAGI.

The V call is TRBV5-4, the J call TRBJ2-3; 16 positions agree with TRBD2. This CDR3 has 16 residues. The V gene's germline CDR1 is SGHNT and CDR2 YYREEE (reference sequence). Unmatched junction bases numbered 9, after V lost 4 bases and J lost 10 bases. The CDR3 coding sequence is TGTGCCAGCAGCAGAGGGACTAGCGGGAGGGCCGAGGCGCAGTATTTT. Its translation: CASSRGTSGRAEAQYF. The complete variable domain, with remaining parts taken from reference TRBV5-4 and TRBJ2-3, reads ETGVTQSPTHLIKTRGQQVTLRCSSQSGHNTVSWYQQALGQGPQFIFQYYREEENGRGNFPPRFSGLQFPNYSSELNVNALELDDSALYLCASSRGTSGRAEAQYFGPGTRLTVL.

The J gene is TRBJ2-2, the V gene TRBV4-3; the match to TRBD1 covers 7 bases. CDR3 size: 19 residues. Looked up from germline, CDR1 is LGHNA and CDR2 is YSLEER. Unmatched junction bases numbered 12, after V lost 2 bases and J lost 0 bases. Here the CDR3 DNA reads TGCGCCAGCAGCCAACCCCGACAGGGCGGCTTCGCGAACACCGGGGAGCTGTTTTTT. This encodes CASSQPRQGGFANTGELFF.

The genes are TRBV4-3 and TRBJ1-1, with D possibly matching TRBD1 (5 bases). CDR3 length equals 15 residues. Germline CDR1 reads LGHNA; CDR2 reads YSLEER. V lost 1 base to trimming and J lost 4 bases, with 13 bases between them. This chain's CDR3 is CASSQGQGGVTEAFF. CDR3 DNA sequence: TGCGCCAGCAGCCAAGGGCAGGGAGGTGTCACTGAAGCTTTCTTT.